These T cell receptor beta chains were read from a single sample in a study of cytomegalovirus exposure and HLA in healthy donors. Sequencing was performed with immunoSEQ multiplex PCR; in TCRdb, only in-frame clones are kept and a portion is missing. The sample lists more than 90,000 clones; approximately 69% were seen once. Sequencing input: PBMCs. The source of these receptors is a boy between 10 and 17 years old in good health and CMV-seropositive. Both conserved end residues are part of each CDR3. D genes are given only for firm matches. Size tells how often a clone was seen (once, few, many) or the class of an expanded clone, and some rows leave it out.

V gene	D gene	J gene	clone size	CDR3 protein	CDR3 DNA
TRBV19	TRBD1	TRBJ2-6	.	CASSIGQGLISGANVLTF	TGTGCCAGTAGTATCGGACAGGGACTTATCTCTGGGGCCAACGTCCTGACTTTC
TRBV28	.	TRBJ1-4	few	CASSLEAGVDEKLFF	TGTGCCAGCAGTTTAGAGGCAGGGGTGGATGAAAAACTGTTTTTT
TRBV29-1	.	TRBJ2-7	few	CSAVVAGQITYEQYF	TGCAGCGCTGTGGTGGCGGGACAGATAACCTACGAGCAGTACTTC
TRBV25-1	.	TRBJ1-2	.	CASSVGTNYGYTF	TGTGCCAGCAGTGTCGGGACTAACTATGGCTACACCTTC
TRBV5-1	.	TRBJ2-5	.	CASSFAAETQYF	TGCGCCAGCAGCTTTGCTGCGGAGACCCAGTACTTC
TRBV7-9	TRBD1	TRBJ2-3	.	CASKKGALTDTQYF	TGTGCCAGCAAGAAGGGGGCCCTCACAGATACGCAGTATTTT
TRBV7-2	TRBD1	TRBJ1-5	.	CASSRDRGGNQPQHF	TGTGCCAGCAGCCGTGACAGGGGGGGCAATCAGCCCCAGCATTTT
TRBV19	.	TRBJ1-3	once	CASSTMDTGGGNTIYF	TGTGCCAGTAGTACCATGGATACAGGTGGCGGAAACACCATATATTTT
TRBV5-6	TRBD1	TRBJ2-3	.	CASLGTGRTDTQYF	TGTGCCAGCCTAGGGACAGGGAGAACAGATACGCAGTATTTT
TRBV6-4	TRBD2	TRBJ2-3	.	CASSLAGEGTDTQYF	TGTGCCAGCAGTCTCGCGGGGGAGGGCACAGATACGCAGTATTTT
TRBV25-1	.	TRBJ1-1	.	CASSECKRNTEAFF	TGTGCCAGCAGTGAATGTAAGAGGAACACTGAAGCTTTCTTT
TRBV19	TRBD1	TRBJ2-5	.	CASSLGQGPQETQYF	TGTGCCAGTAGTCTAGGACAGGGCCCTCAAGAGACCCAGTACTTC
TRBV7-7	.	TRBJ1-5	once	CASSFLGSSTGSSRNQPQNF	TGTGCCAGCAGCTTCCTCGGTAGCTCGACAGGCAGTTCACGCAATCAGCCCCAGAATTTT
TRBV30	.	TRBJ2-3	few	CAWSGSLTDTQYF	TGTGCCTGGAGTGGTTCCTTGACAGATACGCAGTATTTT
TRBV2	.	TRBJ1-1	.	CASSDVSRALDVNTEAFF	TGTGCCAGCAGTGATGTATCGAGGGCCTTAGACGTGAACACTGAAGCTTTCTTT
TRBV27	TRBD2	TRBJ2-3	.	CASRRTSGRPDTQYF	TGTGCCAGCAGGCGGACTAGCGGGAGACCAGATACGCAGTATTTT
TRBV6-1	.	TRBJ2-7	few	CASSEEQGGFHEQYF	TGTGCCAGCAGTGAAGAACAGGGTGGGTTCCACGAGCAGTACTTC
TRBV5-1	.	TRBJ1-1	few	CASSPLGRNTEAFF	TGCGCCAGCAGCCCCCTCGGTCGCAACACTGAAGCTTTCTTT
TRBV9	TRBD1	TRBJ2-7	.	CASSPGQKYYEQYF	TGTGCCAGCAGCCCGGGACAGAAATATTACGAGCAGTACTTC
TRBV7-3	TRBD2	TRBJ2-3	.	CASSPPAGGTDTQYF	TGTGCCAGCAGCCCCCCAGCGGGAGGGACAGATACGCAGTATTTT
TRBV9	.	TRBJ2-7	.	CASSRNSGSYEQYF	TGTGCCAGCAGCCGGAATTCAGGGTCCTACGAGCAGTACTTC
TRBV13	.	TRBJ2-2	few	CASRLQGDTGELFF	TGTGCCAGCAGACTTCAGGGCGACACCGGGGAGCTGTTTTTT
TRBV25-1	.	TRBJ1-2	.	CASSGPGTLYGYTF	TGTGCCAGCAGTGGACCCGGGACACTCTATGGCTACACCTTC
TRBV6-1	TRBD1	TRBJ1-4	.	CASSEFRGREEKLFF	TGTGCCAGCAGTGAATTCAGGGGGCGCGAAGAAAAACTGTTTTTT
TRBV7-8	TRBD2	TRBJ2-7	few	CASSHGRAGGPPEQYF	TGTGCCAGCAGCCACGGCCGGGCGGGAGGCCCGCCCGAGCAGTACTTC
TRBV12-5	TRBD1	TRBJ1-6	.	CASGGDRGSYNSPLHF	TGTGCTAGTGGTGGGGACAGGGGATCCTATAATTCACCCCTCCACTTT
TRBV29-1	.	TRBJ1-1	.	CSAARTPGTEAFF	TGCAGCGCTGCCAGAACTCCGGGCACTGAAGCTTTCTTT
TRBV27	TRBD1	TRBJ1-1	.	CASSRTGGGTEAFF	TGTGCCAGCAGTAGGACAGGGGGTGGGACTGAAGCTTTCTTT
TRBV7-9	.	TRBJ1-3	few	CASSLVLGNTIYF	TGTGCCAGCAGCTTAGTCTTAGGAAACACCATATATTTT
TRBV9	TRBD2	TRBJ2-1	.	CASSLRGLAGVVDEQFF	TGTGCCAGCAGCCTTAGGGGACTAGCGGGAGTGGTTGATGAGCAGTTCTTC
TRBV6-5	TRBD1	TRBJ2-7	few	CASNQEDRGYEQYF	TGTGCCAGCAACCAAGAAGACAGGGGATACGAGCAGTACTTC
TRBV7-9	.	TRBJ2-5	.	CASSLGVSEGALETQYF	TGTGCCAGCAGCTTAGGGGTCAGCGAAGGAGCATTGGAGACCCAGTACTTC
TRBV5-1	TRBD1	TRBJ1-2	once	CASSLALVRGNYGYTF	TGCGCCAGCAGCTTGGCCCTGGTCAGGGGGAACTATGGCTACACCTTC
TRBV6-5	TRBD2	TRBJ2-2	.	CASSRGGRGTGELFF	TGTGCCAGCAGTCGGGGGGGCCGCGGCACCGGGGAGCTGTTTTTT
TRBV9	.	TRBJ2-7	.	CASSVQGSSYEQYF	TGTGCCAGCAGCGTCCAGGGGTCATCCTACGAGCAGTACTTC
TRBV27	.	TRBJ1-1	once	CASSRWTEAFF	TGTGCCAGCAGCCGGTGGACTGAAGCTTTCTTT
TRBV29-1	.	TRBJ1-3	.	CSVVEDNYGNTIYF	TGCAGCGTTGTTGAGGATAATTACGGAAACACCATATATTTT
TRBV19	TRBD1	TRBJ1-2	.	CASRLRQGDDGYTF	TGTGCCAGTAGACTCCGACAGGGGGATGATGGCTACACCTTC
TRBV6-4	TRBD2	TRBJ2-7	.	CASTMGLPIAYEQYF	TGTGCCAGCACGATGGGACTACCAATTGCCTACGAGCAGTACTTC
TRBV7-2	TRBD1	TRBJ1-4	.	CASSSWTGMGKLFF	TGTGCCAGCAGCTCGTGGACAGGGATGGGAAAACTGTTTTTT
TRBV7-7	.	TRBJ2-7	.	CASSLLFGSVYEQYF	TGTGCTAGCAGCTTACTTTTCGGGAGTGTCTACGAGCAGTACTTC
TRBV30	.	TRBJ2-7	.	CAWSAYGYEQYF	TGTGCCTGGAGTGCATACGGTTACGAGCAGTACTTC
TRBV25-1	.	TRBJ1-2	.	CASSFLSTGGYTF	TGTGCCAGCAGTTTTCTATCGACTGGGGGCTACACCTTC
TRBV7-9	.	TRBJ1-6	once	CASSLGYGDSTYNSPLHF	TGTGCCAGCAGCTTGGGGTATGGAGACAGCACCTATAATTCACCCCTCCACTTT
TRBV5-1	.	TRBJ2-3	.	CASSLFGGSGRSTDTQYF	TGCGCCAGCAGCTTGTTTGGAGGGTCGGGACGGAGCACAGATACGCAGTATTTT
TRBV5-1	.	TRBJ1-2	.	CASKGLRLYGYTF	TGCGCCAGCAAAGGACTCCGACTTTATGGCTACACCTTC
TRBV2	.	TRBJ2-7	.	CASSEAGAFYEQYF	TGTGCCAGCAGTGAAGCGGGGGCCTTCTACGAGCAGTACTTC
TRBV5-1	TRBD1	TRBJ2-3	few	CASSLVATGGTDTQYF	TGCGCCAGCAGCTTGGTCGCGACAGGGGGAACAGATACGCAGTATTTT
TRBV7-2	TRBD2	TRBJ2-7	.	CASSLSVLAGKYF	TGTGCCAGCAGCTTATCAGTCCTAGCGGGGAAGTACTTC